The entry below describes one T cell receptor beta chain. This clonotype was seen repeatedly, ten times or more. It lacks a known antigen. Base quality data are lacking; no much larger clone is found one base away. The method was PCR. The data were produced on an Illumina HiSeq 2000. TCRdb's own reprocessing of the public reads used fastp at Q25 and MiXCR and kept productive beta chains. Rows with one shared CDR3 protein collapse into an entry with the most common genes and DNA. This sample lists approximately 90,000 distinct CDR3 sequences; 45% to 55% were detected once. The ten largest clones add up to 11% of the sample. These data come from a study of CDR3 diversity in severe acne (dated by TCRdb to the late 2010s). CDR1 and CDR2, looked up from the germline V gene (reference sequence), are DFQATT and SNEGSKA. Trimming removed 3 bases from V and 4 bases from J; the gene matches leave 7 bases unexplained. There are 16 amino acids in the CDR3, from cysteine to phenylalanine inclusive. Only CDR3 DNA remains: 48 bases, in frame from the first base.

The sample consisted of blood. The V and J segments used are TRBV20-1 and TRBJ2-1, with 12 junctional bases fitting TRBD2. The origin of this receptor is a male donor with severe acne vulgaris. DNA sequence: TGCAGTGCTAGTACTAGCGGGAGGTCCACTTACAATGAGCAGTTCTTC. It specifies CSASTSGRSTYNEQFF.